In its sample, the clone carrying this TCR beta chain was seen once. The data stem from a study of blood T cell repertoires in COVID-19. The study assigned cohorts using participant-reported clinical history. Two negative PCRs, clearance, or symptom resolution were required of recovered Cohort 3 donors. Per the germline V gene, CDR1 is SGHDN and CDR2 is FVKESK. The CDR3 length is 12 residues. With 0 bases removed from V and 5 bases from J, the gap between germline ends came to 4 bases. The protocol was immunoSEQ multiplex PCR, while the TCRdb copy is restricted to in-frame clones and leaves out a portion. This repertoire shows approximately 440,000 clones, 90% found once; its top ten account for 0.6%.

The chain has TRBV14 and TRBJ1-2; no firm D call. The source material was PBMCs or T cells enriched from blood (not recorded which). The clonotype comes from a man aged 18 to 29 who had recovered from COVID-19. CDR3 DNA sequence: TGTGCCAGCAGCCAAGACCGGTATGGCTACACCTTC. This codes for CASSQDRYGYTF.